This T cell receptor (beta chain) was obtained from a study of T cell changes during pregnancy in multiple sclerosis. Germline V gives CDR1 SGDLS, CDR2 YYNGEE. This CDR3 is 12 amino acids long. The method was immunoSEQ multiplex PCR; TCRdb's version includes in-frame clones alone and lacks a portion of them. The sample has some 49,000 clones, roughly 94% seen once; the top ten hold 5.5% to 7.5%. Notes on this clone: A junction end diverges from the germline sequence, so it may reflect a read error.

The clonotype originates from a female donor with multiple sclerosis, enrolled in a pregnancy study. This sample comprised CD8+ T cells from peripheral blood mononuclear cells, obtained in the first trimester of pregnancy. V is TRBV9 and J is TRBJ1-1; possible D gene TRBD1, 6 bases. CDR3: CASSVEDRPFCF. CDR3 sequence (DNA): TGTGCCAGCAGCGTAGAGGACAGACCCTTTTGTTTT.